The clone carrying this TCR beta chain has at least ten counts. What it binds is unknown. This sample was included in a study of neurological immune-mediated disorders. This CDR3 is 13 amino acids long. Trimming left V 0 bases short and J 3 bases short, with 6 bases between. Germline V gene lookup returns CDR1 SGHDT and CDR2 YYEEEE. By 5'RACE with 10-nucleotide random UMIs, the cDNA was made. Per sequencing run, 15-18 subjects together gave over 180 million TCR-beta sequences. TCRdb recomputed calls from the 5' RACE reads with MiXCR, one row per CDR3 protein. The data hold about 59,000 distinct CDR3 sequences, with roughly 13% observed a single time. Source material was 2 million unsorted PBMCs, stored at -80 °C in RNAlater. Study-wide results and limits: CDR3 amino acid sequences found in expanded clones were never shared across subjects, suggesting private repertoires in all groups.

Sequenced input: PBMCs. This clonotype was sampled from a woman in her sixties with HTLV-1-associated myelopathy (HAM/TSP). The chain is built from TRBV5-6 and TRBJ1-1; D perhaps matches TRBD1 (5 bases). This chain's CDR3 is CASSLARDTEAFF. The CDR3 DNA sequence: TGTGCCAGCAGCTTGGCCAGGGACACTGAAGCTTTCTTT.